This is a list of T cell receptor beta chains from one sample in a study of T cells in Graves' hyperthyroidism and ophthalmopathy. TCRdb itself ran the multiplex PCR reads through MiXCR, one entry per CDR3 protein. The repertoire has some 320,000 distinct CDR3 sequences, roughly an eighth of them found once; the top ten carry approximately 35%. Input material: blood. The receptors derive from a woman aged 40 to 49 with Graves' ophthalmopathy. Both conserved end residues are trimmed from each CDR3.

v_gene: TRBV28
CDR3aa: ASSSGNTGELF

v_gene: TRBV19
CDR3aa: ASSIWGNEQF

v_gene: TRBV5-1
CDR3aa: ASSKTGSVNQPQH

v_gene: TRBV2
CDR3aa: ASSEEGVRLAGELF

v_gene: TRBV27
CDR3aa: ASSPWAGDGTEAF

v_gene: TRBV13
CDR3aa: ASSLTGRQPQH

v_gene: TRBV7-8
CDR3aa: ASSLGGQEYEQY

v_gene: TRBV20-1
CDR3aa: SVTKTSTEQF

v_gene: TRBV20-1
CDR3aa: SARAPLADSYNEQF

v_gene: TRBV5-1
CDR3aa: ASSTHSWTGRQTYYGYT

v_gene: TRBV10-3
CDR3aa: AINGFDNEQF

v_gene: TRBV25-1
CDR3aa: ASSYPHTGVSTETQY

v_gene: TRBV6-1
CDR3aa: ASSEGRLGGLEQY

v_gene: TRBV6-1
CDR3aa: ASNRAGTGIYEQY

v_gene: TRBV24-1
CDR3aa: ATSAGTGGVGANVLT

v_gene: TRBV6-2/TRBV6-3
CDR3aa: ASRPQGFSSGNTIY

v_gene: TRBV12-5
CDR3aa: ASALGRDGNQPQH

v_gene: TRBV7-2
CDR3aa: ASSLLRTSGARNTQY

v_gene: TRBV19
CDR3aa: ASSFTGGRQPQH

v_gene: TRBV10-3
CDR3aa: AITDDRVGYT

v_gene: TRBV9
CDR3aa: ASSVTSGRRFNEQF

v_gene: TRBV15
CDR3aa: ATSRARDEIPEQF

v_gene: TRBV3-1
CDR3aa: ASSQDVGGRTQY